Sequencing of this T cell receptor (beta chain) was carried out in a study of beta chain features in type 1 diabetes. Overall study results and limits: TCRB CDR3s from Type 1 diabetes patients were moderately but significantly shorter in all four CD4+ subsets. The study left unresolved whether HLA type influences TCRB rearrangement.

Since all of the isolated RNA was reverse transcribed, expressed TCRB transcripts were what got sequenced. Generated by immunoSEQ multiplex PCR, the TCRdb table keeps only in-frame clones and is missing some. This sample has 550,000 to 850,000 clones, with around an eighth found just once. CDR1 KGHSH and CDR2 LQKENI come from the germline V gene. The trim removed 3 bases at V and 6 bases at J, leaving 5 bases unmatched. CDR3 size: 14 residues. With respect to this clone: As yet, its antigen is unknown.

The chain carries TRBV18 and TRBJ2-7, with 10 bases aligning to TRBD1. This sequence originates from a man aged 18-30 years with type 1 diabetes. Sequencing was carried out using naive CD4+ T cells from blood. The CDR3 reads CASSPGQGHSEQYF. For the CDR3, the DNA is TGTGCCAGCTCACCGGGACAGGGGCATTCCGAGCAGTACTTC. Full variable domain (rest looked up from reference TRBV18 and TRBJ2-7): NAGVMQNPRHLVRRRGQEARLRCSPMKGHSHVYWYRQLPEEGLKFMVYLQKENIIDESGMPKERFSAEFPKEGPSILRIQQVVRGDSAAYFCASSPGQGHSEQYFGPGTRLTVT.